This T cell receptor (beta chain) stems from a study of low-dose radiotherapy and immunotherapy resistance in tumors. Overall study context: Treatment consisted of nivolumab 240 mg every two weeks and ipilimumab 1 mg/kg every six weeks, given intravenously to patients.

TRAV and TRBV primers primed cDNA for both TCRalpha and TCRbeta. TCR amplification involved about 19 PCR cycles with a constant-region primer and V-primer adapter. TCRdb reprocessed the reads via MiXCR and lists one record per CDR3 protein. Of some 10,000 distinct CDR3 sequences listed, around 74% are singletons. Low-dose radiotherapy, low-dose cyclophosphamide, aspirin, ipilimumab and nivolumab were all given to the donors. Inclusion covered patients whose advanced solid tumors lacked tumor-infiltrating lymphocytes. The receptor comes from a human donor with advanced metastatic prostate, ovarian, gallbladder or colorectal cancer (not recorded which). This table probably holds off-target reads from a library built for another chain.

CDR3 DNA: TGTGCCAGCAGCTCGGAGGGGGGTGCGAGTAGGGAGCAGTACTTC. This translates into CASSSEGGASREQYF. This chain joins TRBV7-2 and TRBJ2-7, with D perhaps matching TRBD1 or TRBD2 (6 bases each). This CDR3 has 15 residues. With 4 bases removed from V and 7 bases from J, the gap between germline ends came to 20 bases. Germline lookup yields CDR1 SGHTA and CDR2 FQGNSA.